This T cell receptor (beta chain) came from a study of blood T cell repertoires in COVID-19. Study-level background: The samples span acute and convalescent COVID-19 from the United States, Italy and Spain.

Sequencing used immunoSEQ multiplex PCR; TCRdb keeps in-frame clones, though not all of them. The table records about 51,000 clones, more than 70% of them present only once. Many counts were recorded for this clone. The germline V gene encodes CDR1 SGHTA and CDR2 FQGNSA. With V trimmed by 0 bases and J by 3 bases, 1 base remained unmatched. CDR3 length: 14 residues. The V call is TRBV7-2, the J call TRBJ2-7, with TRBD2 matching over 8 bases. Material for sequencing was peripheral blood. This clonotype was obtained from a man older than 75 with active COVID-19. The CDR3 spells CASSLASGDYEQYF. CDR3 sequence (DNA): TGTGCCAGCAGCTTAGCTAGCGGGGACTACGAGCAGTACTTC.